The source of this T cell receptor beta chain is a study of blood T cell repertoires in COVID-19 (dated by TCRdb to the early 2020s). Concerning the study at large: Collaborator samples came from the United States, Italy and Spain and covered acute and convalescent phases of COVID-19. Samples were obtained from the ongoing ImmuneRACE study (first 160 participants) and from some 1,300 subjects provided by 6 global collaborators. The dataset comprised deeply sampled blood TCRbeta repertoires from subjects exposed to, actively infected with, or recovered from COVID-19. A freely available public database, intended as a resource for researchers studying the immune response to SARS-CoV-2, is where the repertoires were released. Where HLA class I and class II types were available, the types were taken from metadata supplied by the sample provider, not from assay-based typing. The prospective study material was composed of cDNA or gDNA derived from T cells, B-cell-depleted T cells, or PBMCs. Nearly every sample came with metadata listing a de-identified subject ID, COVID-19 status, age in years and sex.

Worth noting for this clone: Its antigen is currently not known. The record has no base qualities; no much larger clone is one base away.

Compared with germline, V lacks 5 bases and J lacks 2 bases; bases without a gene match: 10. From a lookup of the germline V gene, CDR1 and CDR2 are MDHEN and SYDVKM. The CDR3 covers 16 residues, taking in both the cysteine and the phenylalanine. The retained sequence is limited to the CDR3, 48 bases, with the frame set at the first base. Findings and caveats that apply to the study as a whole: The quantity of clinical and demographic metadata differed by source and by participant and was supplied without curation.

TCRbeta CDR3 regions were amplified from genomic DNA by means of the immunoSEQ Assay, a bias-controlled multiplex PCR. The published analysis was carried out like this. Within the assay, amplification of reference gene primers was used to estimate how many nucleated cells each sample contained. To quantify the absolute abundance of each unique TCRbeta CDR3 rearrangement, sequence reads were collapsed and filtered. Productive Simpson clonality was computed per sample as the square root of Simpson's diversity index over productive rearrangements. The table comes from immuneACCESS by way of TCRdb, which keeps in-frame sequences with V and J called. Part of the clones is missing from these tables; in studies checked, under half for an unresolved V gene and the rest for unknown reasons. The DNA gave D and trimming, while V, J and clone size come from that table. This sample lists about 250,000 clones; just over 85% were detected once. Roughly 15% of the sample is held by the ten biggest clonotypes.

Participants in the prospective study were enrolled through a virtual design, were aged 18 to 89 years, and lived in roughly 26 United States geographic areas. In the prospective study, cohorts were assigned on the basis of participant-reported clinical history obtained from a screening survey and a study questionnaire. Recovered participants in ImmuneRACE Cohort 3 were defined by two consecutive negative NP/OP PCR tests, clearance by a healthcare professional, or resolution of symptoms. In the prospective study, whole blood, serum and a nasopharyngeal or oropharyngeal swab were collected from each participant by mobile phlebotomists. Prospective study participants could optionally give additional blood draws and questionnaires over an approximately 2-month period. Before DNA extraction, prospective study blood samples were shipped either frozen or at room temperature.

This clonotype was sampled from a man between 18 and 29 years old who had recovered from COVID-19. The chain is assembled from TRBV28 and TRBJ2-7, and 9 bases in between align with TRBD1. Sequencing input: PBMCs or T cells enriched from blood (not recorded which). For the CDR3, the sequence is CASSRLRDRAAYEQYF. The DNA sequence is given as TGTGCCAGCAGTCGACTACGGGACAGGGCGGCCTACGAGCAGTACTTC. With all but the CDR3 taken from the reference TRBV28 and TRBJ2-7 genes, the full variable domain is: DVKVTQSSRYLVKRTGEKVFLECVQDMDHENMFWYRQDPGLGLRLIYFSYDVKMKEKGDIPEGYSVSREKKERFSLILESASTNQTSMYLCASSRLRDRAAYEQYFGPGTRLTVT.